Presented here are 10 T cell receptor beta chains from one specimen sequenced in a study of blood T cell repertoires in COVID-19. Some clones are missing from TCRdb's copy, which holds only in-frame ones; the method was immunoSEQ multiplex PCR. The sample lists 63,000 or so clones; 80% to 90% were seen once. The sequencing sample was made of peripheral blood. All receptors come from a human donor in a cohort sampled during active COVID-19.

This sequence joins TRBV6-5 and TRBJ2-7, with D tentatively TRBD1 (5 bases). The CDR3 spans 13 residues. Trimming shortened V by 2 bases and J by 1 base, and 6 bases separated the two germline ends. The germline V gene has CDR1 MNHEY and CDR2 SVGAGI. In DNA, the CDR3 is TGTGCCAGCAGTTACACAGGATCCTACGAGCAGTACTTC. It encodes CASSYTGSYEQYF.

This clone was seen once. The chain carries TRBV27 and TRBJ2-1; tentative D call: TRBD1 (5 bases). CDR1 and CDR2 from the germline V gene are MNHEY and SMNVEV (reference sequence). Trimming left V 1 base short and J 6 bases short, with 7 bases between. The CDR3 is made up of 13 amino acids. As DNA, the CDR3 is TGTGCCAGCAGTTTATACCAGGGCAATGAGCAGTTCTTC. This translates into CASSLYQGNEQFF.

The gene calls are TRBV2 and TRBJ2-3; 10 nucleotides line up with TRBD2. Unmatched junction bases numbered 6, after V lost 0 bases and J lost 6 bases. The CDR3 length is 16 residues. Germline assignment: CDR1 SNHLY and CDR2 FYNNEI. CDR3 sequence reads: CASSEALAGVGDTQYF. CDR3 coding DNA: TGTGCCAGCAGTGAAGCGCTAGCGGGAGTGGGGGATACGCAGTATTTT.

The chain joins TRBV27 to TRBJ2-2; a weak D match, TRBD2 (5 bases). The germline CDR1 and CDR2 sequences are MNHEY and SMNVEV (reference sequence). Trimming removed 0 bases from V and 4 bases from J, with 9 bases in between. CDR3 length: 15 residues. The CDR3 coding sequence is TGTGCCAGCAGTTTATCGTTAGGAGGCACCGGGGAGCTGTTTTTT. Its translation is CASSLSLGGTGELFF.

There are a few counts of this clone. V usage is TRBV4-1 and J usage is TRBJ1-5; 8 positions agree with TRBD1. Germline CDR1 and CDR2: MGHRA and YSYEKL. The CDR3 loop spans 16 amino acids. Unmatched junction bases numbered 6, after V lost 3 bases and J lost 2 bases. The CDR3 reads CASSHLGQGGNQPQHF. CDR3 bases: TGCGCCAGCAGCCATCTCGGACAGGGAGGCAATCAGCCCCAGCATTTT.

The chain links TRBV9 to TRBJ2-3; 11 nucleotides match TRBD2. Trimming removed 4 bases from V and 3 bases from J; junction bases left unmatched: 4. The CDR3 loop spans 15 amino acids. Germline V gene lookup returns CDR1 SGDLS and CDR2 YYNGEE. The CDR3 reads CASSPGTSGTDTQYF. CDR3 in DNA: TGTGCCAGCAGCCCCGGGACTAGCGGAACAGATACGCAGTATTTT.

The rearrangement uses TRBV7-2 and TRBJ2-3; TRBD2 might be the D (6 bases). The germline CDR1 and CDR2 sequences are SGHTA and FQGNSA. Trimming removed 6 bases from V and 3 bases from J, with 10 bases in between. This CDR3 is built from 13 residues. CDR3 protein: CASRRDLTDTQYF. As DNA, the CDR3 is TGTGCCAGCAGGCGGGACTTGACAGATACGCAGTATTTT.

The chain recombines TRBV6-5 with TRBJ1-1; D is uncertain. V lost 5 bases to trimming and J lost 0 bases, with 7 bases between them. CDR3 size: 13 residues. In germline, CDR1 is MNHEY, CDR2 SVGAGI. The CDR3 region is CASSPILNTEAFF. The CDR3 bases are TGTGCCAGCAGTCCCATTTTGAACACTGAAGCTTTCTTT.

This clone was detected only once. The chain's CDR3 is CASSVRGGELFF. As DNA, the CDR3 is TGTGCCAGCAGCGTAAGGGGCGGGGAGCTGTTTTTT. V usage is TRBV9 and J usage is TRBJ2-2; tentatively, D is TRBD1 (5 bases). Looked up from germline, CDR1 is SGDLS and CDR2 is YYNGEE. The CDR3 sequence is 12 residues long. Trimming shortened V by 1 base and J by 7 bases, and 5 bases separated the two germline ends.

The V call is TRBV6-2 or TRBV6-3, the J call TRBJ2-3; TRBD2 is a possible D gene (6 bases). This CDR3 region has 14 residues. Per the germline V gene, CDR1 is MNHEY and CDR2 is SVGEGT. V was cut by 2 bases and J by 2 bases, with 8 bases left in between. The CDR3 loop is CASSYERVTDTQYF. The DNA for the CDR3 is TGTGCCAGCAGTTACGAGCGGGTCACAGATACGCAGTATTTT.